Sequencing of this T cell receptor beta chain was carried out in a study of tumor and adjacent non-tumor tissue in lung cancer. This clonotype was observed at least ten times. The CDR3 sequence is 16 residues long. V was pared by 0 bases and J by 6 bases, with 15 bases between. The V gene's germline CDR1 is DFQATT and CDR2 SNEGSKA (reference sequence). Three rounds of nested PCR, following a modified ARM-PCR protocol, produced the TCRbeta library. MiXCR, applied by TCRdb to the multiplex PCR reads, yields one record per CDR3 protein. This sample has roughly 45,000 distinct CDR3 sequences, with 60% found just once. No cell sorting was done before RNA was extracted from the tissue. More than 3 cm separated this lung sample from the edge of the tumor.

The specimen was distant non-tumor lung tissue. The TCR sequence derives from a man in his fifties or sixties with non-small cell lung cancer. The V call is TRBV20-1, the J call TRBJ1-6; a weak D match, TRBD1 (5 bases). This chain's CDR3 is CSARDRKGTSNSPLHF. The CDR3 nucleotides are TGCAGTGCTAGAGATCGTAAAGGGACGAGTAATTCACCCCTCCACTTT.